A single sample gave rise to the 24 T cell receptor beta chains below, sequenced in a study of shared clonotypes between healthy human individuals. The assay was immunoSEQ multiplex PCR, and TCRdb's table has in-frame clones only and misses some. Here the sample spans approximately 590,000 clones, just under 97% being singletons. Naive CD8 cells comprised CD45RO-negative, CCR7-positively selected cells, excluding terminally differentiated effector memory CD45RA+ cells. The sample taken for sequencing was naive CD8+ T cells sorted from blood. The source is a young woman in good health.

The chain carries TRBV5-8 and TRBJ2-7; a weak D match, TRBD1 (5 bases). The ends were cut back, 0 bases at V and 7 bases at J, with 11 bases in the middle. Germline V gene lookup returns CDR1 SGHTS and CDR2 YDEGEE. The CDR3 totals 13 residues. CDR3 residues: CASSLVVAGEQYF. In DNA form, the CDR3 reads TGTGCCAGCAGCTTGGTAGTAGCAGGGGAGCAGTACTTC.

The chain employs TRBV7-8 and TRBJ2-5; D not resolved. The CDR3 sequence is 15 residues long. Trimming removed 4 bases at V and 5 bases at J, with 17 bases between. Germline loops: CDR1 SGHVS, CDR2 FQNEAQ. CDR3 protein: CASSSLGLSGETQYF. The CDR3, as DNA: TGTGCCAGCAGCTCCTTGGGGTTGTCGGGTGAGACCCAGTACTTC. Complete variable domain (other parts from reference TRBV7-8 and TRBJ2-5): GAGVSQSPRYKVAKRGQDVALRCDPISGHVSLFWYQQALGQGPEFLTYFQNEAQLDKSGLPSDRFFAERPEGSVSTLKIQRTQQEDSAVYLCASSSLGLSGETQYFGPGTRLLVL.

The chain employs TRBV30 and TRBJ2-7; no definite D call. CDR3 length: 12 amino acids. The germline V gene encodes CDR1 GTSNPN and CDR2 SVGIG (reference sequence). The ends were cut back, 1 base at V and 3 bases at J, with 7 bases in the middle. The CDR3, as DNA: TGTGCCTGGAGTGAGAATAGCTACGAGCAGTACTTC. Encoded protein: CAWSENSYEQYF.

This chain connects TRBV14 to TRBJ2-2; D remains unclear. The CDR3 runs to 18 residues. Trimming pared 3 bases from V and 0 bases from J, leaving 17 bases between. In germline, CDR1 is SGHDN, CDR2 FVKESK. The CDR3 protein is CASSQSLIHGTNTGELFF. The CDR3 region has the DNA TGTGCCAGCAGCCAGTCACTAATCCACGGAACGAACACCGGGGAGCTGTTTTTT.

This clone showed up just a few times. V and J are TRBV7-9 and TRBJ2-2; D is unresolved. V was clipped by 7 bases and J by 6 bases, with 9 bases between them. Germline CDR1 reads SEHNR; CDR2 reads FQNEAQ (reference sequence). The CDR3 loop spans 12 amino acids. CDR3 nucleotide sequence: TGTGCCAGCACCACTTCGCCCGGGGAGCTGTTTTTT. This codes for CASTTSPGELFF.

J is TRBJ2-7 and V is TRBV6-5, with no clear D. Trimming removed 7 bases at V and 3 bases at J, with 16 bases between. The germline V gene encodes CDR1 MNHEY and CDR2 SVGAGI. The CDR3 runs 14 residues. The CDR3, as DNA: TGTGCCAGCACCGCCGGGTCCTCTAGCTACGAGCAGTACTTC. Protein sequence: CASTAGSSSYEQYF.

The chain uses TRBV27 and TRBJ1-3; the match to TRBD1 covers 11 bases. Unmatched junction bases numbered 5, after V lost 6 bases and J lost 1 base. This CDR3 has 16 amino acids. Germline V gene lookup returns CDR1 MNHEY and CDR2 SMNVEV (reference sequence). CDR3 sequence reads: CASSPGTGGSGNTIYF. CDR3 DNA sequence: TGTGCCAGCAGCCCCGGGACAGGGGGTTCTGGAAACACCATATATTTT.

This chain links TRBV7-5 with TRBJ1-2; the table's D call TRBD1 went unverified against the DNA. TRBV7-5 is marked as a pseudogene. This CDR3 spans 18 amino acids. The CDR3 region is CVRSLRGRTVLARGGYTF. The CDR3 DNA reads as TGTGTCAGAAGCTTAAGAGGAAGGACAGTACTCGCCCGGGGCGGCTACACCTTC.

This rearrangement joins TRBV29-1 to TRBJ2-7; 7 bases are a match to TRBD2. V was clipped by 4 bases and J by 12 bases; unmatched bases: 9. The germline gives CDR1 SQVTM, CDR2 ANQGSEA. The CDR3 runs to 11 residues. This chain's CDR3 is CSVVNSGTTYF. DNA of the CDR3: TGCAGCGTTGTCAATTCCGGGACTACGTACTTC.

CDR3 sequence: CASSIGTGIYNEQFF. CDR3 coding DNA: TGTGCCAGTAGTATTGGGACGGGGATATACAATGAGCAGTTCTTC. The rearrangement joins TRBV19 to TRBJ2-1; D assignment may be TRBD1 or TRBD2 (5 bases each). Germline V gene lookup returns CDR1 LNHDA and CDR2 SQIVND (reference sequence). The CDR3 is 15 amino acids. V gave up 3 bases and J gave up 4 bases, with 13 bases separating them.

The rearrangement links TRBV6-1 to TRBJ2-7; the D is unclear. There are 13 residues in the CDR3. The V end lost 2 bases, the J end lost 6 bases, and 11 bases lay between the germline ends. Germline assignment: CDR1 MNHNS and CDR2 SASEGT. The CDR3 here is CASSEWMGSEQYF. The CDR3 bases are TGTGCCAGCAGTGAATGGATGGGCTCCGAGCAGTACTTC.

The chain is built from TRBV2 and TRBJ2-2; 14 bases fit TRBD2. This CDR3 comprises 17 residues. Germline V gene data show CDR1 as SNHLY and CDR2 as FYNNEI. With 7 bases clipped from V and 4 bases from J, the junction kept 8 bases outside the gene matches. CDR3 in amino acids: CASNEGTSGSGTGELFF. CDR3 DNA: TGTGCCAGCAACGAGGGGACTAGCGGGAGTGGCACCGGGGAGCTGTTTTTT.

The chain recombines TRBV6-6 with TRBJ1-5; D gene unclear. CDR1 and CDR2 (germline): MNHNY, SVGAGI (reference sequence). Trimming pared 0 bases from V and 5 bases from J, leaving 8 bases between. This CDR3 spans 14 amino acids. CDR3 coding DNA: TGTGCCAGCAGTTACTCGGATCAGGATCAGCCCCAGCATTTT. Translating gives CASSYSDQDQPQHF.

The rearrangement links TRBV5-6 to TRBJ2-7; no reliable D call. Trimming pared 0 bases from V and 7 bases from J, leaving 20 bases between. Per germline, CDR1 SGHDT and CDR2 YYEEEE. The CDR3 sequence is 16 residues long. CDR3 bases: TGTGCCAGCAGCTTGGGTCGATCGACCCCCGCACGTGAGCAGTACTTC. This codes for CASSLGRSTPAREQYF. Variable domain in full (rest from reference TRBV5-6 and TRBJ2-7): DAGVTQSPTHLIKTRGQQVTLRCSPKSGHDTVSWYQQALGQGPQFIFQYYEEEERQRGNFPDRFSGHQFPNYSSELNVNALLLGDSALYLCASSLGRSTPAREQYFGPGTRLTVT.

This clone came up a few times. The chain joins TRBV27 to TRBJ1-1; D not resolved. The germline V gene has CDR1 MNHEY and CDR2 SMNVEV (reference sequence). This CDR3 region has 11 residues. V lost 5 bases, J lost 7 bases, and 8 bases lay in between. The DNA of the CDR3 is TGTGCCAGCAGTCTAGGGCTTGAAGCTTTCTTT. Encoded protein: CASSLGLEAFF.

V gene TRBV1 combines with J gene TRBJ2-1; the table calls TRBD2, which could not be checked here. TRBV1 is a recognized pseudogene. CDR3 size: 19 residues. The DNA of the CDR3 is TGCACCAGCAGCCAAGATAACGGGACTCCCCTCGTCTCCTACAATGAGCAGTTCTTC. This translates into CTSSQDNGTPLVSYNEQFF.

The chain combines TRBV28 with TRBJ2-1; D gene unclear. Germline CDR1 is MDHEN and CDR2 is SYDVKM. The CDR3 contains 14 residues. The ends were cut back, 5 bases at V and 0 bases at J, with 8 bases in the middle. CDR3 coding DNA: TGTGCCAGCAGTCCTGGGTTCTCCTACAATGAGCAGTTCTTC. Protein product: CASSPGFSYNEQFF.

The V and J genes are TRBV27 and TRBJ2-7, with D possibly TRBD2 on 6 matching bases. The CDR3 is 14 amino acids. Germline V gene sequence: CDR1 MNHEY, CDR2 SMNVEV (reference sequence). Trimming cost V 5 bases and J 3 bases, with 14 bases left between them. Here the CDR3 DNA reads TGTGCCAGCAGTGCATGGGACTCGCGCTACGAGCAGTACTTC. Its protein product is CASSAWDSRYEQYF.

In its sample, this clone was seen once. The rearrangement joins TRBV4-1 to TRBJ1-1, with a weak D call TRBD1 (5 bases). This CDR3 region has 14 residues. The germline gives CDR1 MGHRA, CDR2 YSYEKL. V dropped 8 bases and J dropped 1 base, with 14 bases sitting between them. CDR3: CASGGGGWNTEAFF. The CDR3 nucleotides are TGCGCCAGCGGGGGTGGGGGGTGGAACACTGAAGCTTTCTTT.

The rearrangement links TRBV5-4 to TRBJ2-5, with 12 bases matching TRBD2. CDR3 length: 15 residues. Germline V lookup: CDR1 SGHNT, CDR2 YYREEE (reference sequence). V gave up 2 bases and J gave up 2 bases; unmatched junction bases: 1. CDR3 residues: CASSFLAGGQETQYF. Here the CDR3 DNA reads TGTGCCAGCAGCTTCCTAGCGGGAGGGCAAGAGACCCAGTACTTC.

The chain links TRBV28 to TRBJ1-3, with a weak D call TRBD1 (5 bases). There are 17 residues in the CDR3. Deletions cut 4 bases from V and 2 bases from J, with 18 bases between. Germline-derived CDR1 and CDR2 are MDHEN and SYDVKM. The CDR3: CASSSIFIRAPGNTIYF. The CDR3 nucleotides read TGTGCCAGCAGTTCCATCTTTATCAGGGCGCCTGGAAACACCATATATTTT.

The V and J genes are TRBV14 and TRBJ2-2; 8 bases fit TRBD1. CDR1 is SGHDN, CDR2 FVKESK, per germline. There are 15 residues in the CDR3. Unmatched junction bases numbered 8, after V lost 4 bases and J lost 7 bases. CDR3 sequence: CASSRQGTEIGELFF. CDR3 DNA: TGTGCCAGCAGCCGACAGGGGACGGAGATCGGGGAGCTGTTTTTT.

The J gene is TRBJ2-7, the V gene TRBV5-1; TRBD1 or TRBD2 may be the D gene (5 bases each). The V gene's germline CDR1 is SGHRS and CDR2 YFSETQ. The length of the CDR3 is 14 residues. The germline V and J ends were trimmed by 2 bases and 2 bases, with 11 bases remaining between them. This chain's CDR3 is CASSFGTETYEQYF. DNA for the CDR3: TGCGCCAGCAGCTTCGGGACGGAAACCTACGAGCAGTACTTC.

This clone has only one observation. The rearrangement uses TRBV28 and TRBJ1-5, with 7 bases aligning to TRBD1. CDR1 is MDHEN and CDR2 is SYDVKM in the germline V gene. J lost 3 bases, V lost 6 bases, and 11 bases had no gene match. This CDR3 region has 16 residues. The CDR3 DNA reads as TGTGCCAGCAGCTCAGCCCGGGACAGAAACAATCAGCCCCAGCATTTT. This encodes CASSSARDRNNQPQHF.